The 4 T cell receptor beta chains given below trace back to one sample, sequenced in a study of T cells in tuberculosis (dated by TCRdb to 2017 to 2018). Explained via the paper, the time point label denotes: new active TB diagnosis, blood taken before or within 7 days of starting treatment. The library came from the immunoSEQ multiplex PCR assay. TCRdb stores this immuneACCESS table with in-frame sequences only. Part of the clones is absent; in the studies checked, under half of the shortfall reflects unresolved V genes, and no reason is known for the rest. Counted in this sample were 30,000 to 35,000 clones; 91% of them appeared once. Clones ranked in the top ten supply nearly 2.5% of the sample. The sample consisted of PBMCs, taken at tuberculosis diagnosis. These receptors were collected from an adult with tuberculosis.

CDR3 protein: CASSRDFLGPQHF. CDR3 DNA: TGTGCCAGCAGCCGGGACTTTTTGGGGCCCCAGCATTTT. The chain combines TRBV14 with TRBJ1-5; D might be TRBD1 (5 bases). Germline V lookup: CDR1 SGHDN, CDR2 FVKESK. V lost 4 bases, J lost 9 bases, and 13 bases lay in between. The CDR3 covers 13 residues.

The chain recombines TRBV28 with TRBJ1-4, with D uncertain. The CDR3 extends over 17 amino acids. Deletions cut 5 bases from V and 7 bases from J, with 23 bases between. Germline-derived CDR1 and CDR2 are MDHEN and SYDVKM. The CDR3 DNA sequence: TGTGCCAGCAGTCTGTTCGGACTTCCTATCCTGGGTGAAAAACTGTTTTTT. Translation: CASSLFGLPILGEKLFF.

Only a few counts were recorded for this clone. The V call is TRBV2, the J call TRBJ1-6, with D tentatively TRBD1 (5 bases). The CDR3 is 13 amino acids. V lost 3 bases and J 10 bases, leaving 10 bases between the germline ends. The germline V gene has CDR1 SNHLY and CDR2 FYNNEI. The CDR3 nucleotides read TGTGCCAGCAGTGACAGGGAAACCTCACCCCTCCACTTT. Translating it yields CASSDRETSPLHF.

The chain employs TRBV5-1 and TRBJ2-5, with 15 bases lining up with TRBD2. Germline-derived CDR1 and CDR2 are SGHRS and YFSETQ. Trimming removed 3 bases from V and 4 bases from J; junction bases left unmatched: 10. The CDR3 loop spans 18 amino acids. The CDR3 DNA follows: TGCGCCAGCAGCTCCCGGACTAGCGGGGGGGCCGTAAGAGAGACCCAGTACTTC. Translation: CASSSRTSGGAVRETQYF.